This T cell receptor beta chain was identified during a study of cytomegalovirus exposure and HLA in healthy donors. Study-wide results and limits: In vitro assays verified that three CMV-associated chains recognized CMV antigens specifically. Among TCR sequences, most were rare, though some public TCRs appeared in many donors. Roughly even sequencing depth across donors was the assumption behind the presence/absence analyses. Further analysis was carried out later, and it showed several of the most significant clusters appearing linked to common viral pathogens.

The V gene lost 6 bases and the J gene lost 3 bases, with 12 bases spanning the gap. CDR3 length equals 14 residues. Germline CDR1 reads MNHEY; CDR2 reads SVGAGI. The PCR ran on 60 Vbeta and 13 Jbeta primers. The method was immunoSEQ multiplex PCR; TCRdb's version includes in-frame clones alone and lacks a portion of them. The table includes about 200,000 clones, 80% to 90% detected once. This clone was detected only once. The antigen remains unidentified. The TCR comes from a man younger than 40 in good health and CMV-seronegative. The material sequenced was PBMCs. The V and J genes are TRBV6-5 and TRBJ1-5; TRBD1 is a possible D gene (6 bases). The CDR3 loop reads CASSHGGLNQPQHF. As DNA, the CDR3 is TGTGCCAGCAGCCACGGGGGGCTCAATCAGCCCCAGCATTTT.